The 14 T cell receptor beta chains listed next were all sequenced from one sample in a study of vaccination and CD4 T cells after COVID-19. Scientists ran DNA taken from cultured CD4+ T cells through the Oncomine TCR Beta short-read assay for sequencing. TCRdb re-called the PCR reads through MiXCR, storing one row per CDR3 protein. The sample consists of 2,500 to 3,500 distinct CDR3 sequences, roughly 80% of them appearing once. The antigens these receptors bind are not known. This sample's treatment: roughly ten-day PBMC culture with coronavirus spike peptide pools or control peptides (ViraFEST assay). Material: CD4+ T cells from blood, cultured in vitro. Every receptor here comes from a human donor who had recovered from COVID-19.

The chain carries TRBV6-2 or TRBV6-3 and TRBJ1-1, with unresolved D. The V gene's germline CDR1 is MNHEY and CDR2 SVGEGT. The CDR3 has 14 amino acids. The V end lost 6 bases, the J end lost 2 bases, and 13 bases lay between the germline ends. The DNA for the CDR3 is TGTGCCAGCAGGCTCCTCCCTAGCAACACTGAAGCTTTCTTT. This sequence encodes CASRLLPSNTEAFF.

This chain links TRBV19 with TRBJ1-5; D unresolved. The CDR3 sequence is 12 residues long. Trimming pared 7 bases from V and 9 bases from J, leaving 13 bases between. Germline V gene data show CDR1 as LNHDA and CDR2 as SQIVND (reference sequence). This chain's CDR3 is CASTSLSRPQHF. The CDR3 bases are TGTGCCAGTACGTCTCTTTCTCGGCCCCAGCATTTT.

The chain uses TRBV11-2 and TRBJ2-2, with 10 bases fitting TRBD1. CDR3 length: 17 amino acids. With V trimmed by 5 bases and J by 5 bases, 11 bases remained unmatched. The germline CDR1 and CDR2 sequences are SGHAT and FQNNGV. The DNA for the CDR3 is TGTGCCAGCAGCCCCCGGACAGGGGGAATGGTAACCGGGGAGCTGTTTTTT. Translating it yields CASSPRTGGMVTGELFF.

This clonotype occurred a few times. The gene calls are TRBV5-1 and TRBJ1-2, with 7 bases fitting TRBD1. V shed 3 bases, J shed 5 bases, and the junction held 16 bases outside the gene matches. The germline CDR1 and CDR2 sequences are SGHRS and YFSETQ. There are 17 residues in the CDR3. Here the CDR3 reads CASSSSGSGQTSYGYTF. CDR3 sequence (DNA): TGCGCCAGCAGCTCCTCGGGCTCGGGACAGACTTCATATGGCTACACCTTC.

The CDR3 protein is CASSLGRGTNTEAFF. As DNA, the CDR3 is TGTGCCAGCAGCTTGGGGAGGGGGACGAACACTGAAGCTTTCTTT. This chain joins TRBV5-4 and TRBJ1-1, with D perhaps TRBD1 (6 bases). The V gene lost 0 bases and the J gene lost 1 base, with 10 bases spanning the gap. This CDR3 is built from 15 residues. From germline, CDR1 is SGHNT and CDR2 YYREEE (reference sequence).

This clonotype was found once. This chain links TRBV5-1 with TRBJ2-7; D is perhaps TRBD1 (6 bases). The CDR3 length is 14 residues. CDR1 and CDR2 (germline): SGHRS, YFSETQ. Deletions cut 4 bases from V and 6 bases from J, with 17 bases between. This CDR3 is CASSTMDSQSEQYF. In DNA, the CDR3 is TGCGCCAGCAGCACGATGGACAGTCAGAGCGAGCAGTACTTC.

This chain connects TRBV9 to TRBJ2-7; D not resolved. V lost 0 bases and J lost 5, with 12 bases in between. This CDR3 comprises 14 residues. Germline lookup yields CDR1 SGDLS and CDR2 YYNGEE. The DNA of the CDR3 is TGTGCCAGCAGCGTAGGGCTAGGAGTGGACGAGCAGTACTTC. This gives the protein CASSVGLGVDEQYF.

This chain joins TRBV9 and TRBJ2-1; the D gene is possibly TRBD2 (5 bases). V lost 0 bases to trimming and J lost 10 bases, with 8 bases between them. The CDR3 runs 12 residues. The germline CDR1 and CDR2 sequences are SGDLS and YYNGEE. The CDR3 spells CASSVGLNEQFF. The CDR3 coding sequence is TGTGCCAGCAGCGTAGGACTAAACGAGCAGTTCTTC.

This sequence joins TRBV19 and TRBJ2-2; 9 nucleotides line up with TRBD1. The CDR3 contains 18 residues. Germline CDR1 and CDR2: LNHDA and SQIVND (reference sequence). J gave up 0 bases and V 7 bases, and 12 bases lay outside the gene matches. In DNA, the CDR3 is TGTGCCAGTACTGTGGGGACAGGGCCCACCCCGAACACCGGGGAGCTGTTTTTT. Its translation: CASTVGTGPTPNTGELFF.

V is TRBV11-3 and J is TRBJ1-2; D not certain. Germline V gene lookup returns CDR1 SGHNT and CDR2 YENEEA. V was cut by 4 bases and J by 7 bases, with 10 bases left in between. This CDR3 has 12 amino acids. The CDR3 sequence is CASSCARRGYTF. The CDR3 coding sequence is TGTGCCAGCAGCTGTGCACGGCGTGGCTACACCTTC.

The rearrangement uses TRBV6-1 and TRBJ2-7, with a tentative D call TRBD2 (5 bases). Trimming stripped 5 bases from V and 5 bases from J, with 13 bases between. Germline lookup yields CDR1 MNHNS and CDR2 SASEGT. CDR3 length: 13 residues. CDR3 sequence (DNA): TGTGCCAGCAGTCCTGACGGGATCCACGAGCAGTACTTC. Its translation: CASSPDGIHEQYF.

This clonotype is labeled as large. This chain joins TRBV24-1 and TRBJ2-3; a possible D gene is TRBD2 (7 bases). The CDR3 spans 15 residues. CDR1 and CDR2 (germline): KGHDR, SFDVKD. The V end lost 9 bases, the J end lost 2 bases, and 17 bases lay between the germline ends. This CDR3 is CATSERGAATDTQYF. DNA of the CDR3: TGTGCCACCTCCGAACGGGGGGCAGCCACAGATACGCAGTATTTT.

By sample fraction, this clonotype is large. The CDR3 region has the DNA TGTGCCAGCAGACCGGGACAGGAAGACACCGGGGAGCTGTTTTTT. Amino acids: CASRPGQEDTGELFF. This chain links TRBV12-3 or TRBV12-4 with TRBJ2-2; TRBD1 agrees at 8 bases. The V gene end was trimmed by 6 bases and the J gene end by 3 bases; junction bases not matched to a gene: 6. This CDR3 has 15 residues.

The chain recombines TRBV20-1 with TRBJ2-3; D ambiguous. Deletions cut 0 bases from V and 8 bases from J, with 15 bases between. The length of the CDR3 is 14 residues. In germline, CDR1 is DFQATT, CDR2 SNEGSKA (reference sequence). CDR3 loop: CSARDTIGYGTQYF. CDR3 nucleotide sequence: TGCAGTGCTAGAGACACCATAGGGTATGGTACGCAGTATTTT.